Each of the 21 T cell receptor beta chains below was sequenced from the same sample in a study of technical replicates of blood from several donors. Repertoires were generated with immunoSEQ multiplex PCR, while TCRdb's copy carries only in-frame clones and drops some. The profile shows 65,000 to 75,000 clones, approximately 86% of them singletons. The source material was PBMCs. These receptor sequences come from a human donor in good health. Some clones in this sample may be carry-over from other donors' samples.

This chain connects TRBV11-3 to TRBJ1-1; D ambiguous. The V gene lost 1 base and the J gene lost 5 bases, with 8 bases spanning the gap. In germline, CDR1 is SGHNT, CDR2 YENEEA. The CDR3 contains 13 residues. In nucleotides, the CDR3 is TGTGCCAGCAGCTTAGGAGCTTCGACTGAAGCTTTCTTT. It codes for CASSLGASTEAFF.

Remarks on this clone: Being one base from a much bigger clone, this may be a read error. This chain connects TRBV7-6 to TRBJ1-6; D is uncertain. CDR1 and CDR2 from the germline V gene are SGHVS and FNYEAQ. The ends were cut back, 1 base at V and 10 bases at J, with 11 bases in the middle. This CDR3 contains 14 residues. The CDR3 DNA is TGTGCCAGCAGCTTAGGAGGGTTCGGGTCACCCCTCCACTTT. Residues: CASSLGGFGSPLHF.

J is TRBJ2-7 and V is TRBV4-2, with 7 bases that match TRBD2. Per germline, CDR1 LGHNA and CDR2 YNFKEQ. The CDR3 spans 15 residues. V lost 0 bases to trimming and J lost 0 bases; unmatched junction nucleotides: 2. The CDR3 protein is CASSQEAGRSYEQYF. In nucleotides, the CDR3 is TGTGCCAGCAGCCAAGAAGCGGGGCGCTCCTACGAGCAGTACTTC.

This chain uses TRBV7-9 with TRBJ2-1; a possible D gene is TRBD1 (6 bases). Looked up from germline, CDR1 is SEHNR and CDR2 is FQNEAQ (reference sequence). Trimming took off 3 bases at V and 5 bases at J, with 8 bases between the two ends. The CDR3 totals 13 residues. The CDR3 DNA is TGTGCCAGCAGCTTGACAGGTGACAATGAGCAGTTCTTC. Amino acid sequence: CASSLTGDNEQFF.

The chain is built from TRBV4-1 and TRBJ1-5; a possible D gene is TRBD1 (6 bases). V was trimmed by 0 bases and J by 2 bases, leaving 11 bases between them. This CDR3 region has 16 residues. In germline, CDR1 is MGHRA, CDR2 YSYEKL. CDR3 region: CASSQDGYRGNQPQHF. CDR3 DNA sequence: TGCGCCAGCAGCCAAGATGGATACAGGGGCAATCAGCCCCAGCATTTT.

This clone was counted a few times. The chain has TRBV4-2 and TRBJ1-1; 10 nucleotides line up with TRBD1. Germline CDR1 and CDR2: LGHNA and YNFKEQ. CDR3 length: 15 residues. Trimming took 4 bases from V and 1 from J; bases not matched to a gene: 3. CDR3 sequence (DNA): TGTGCCAGCAGCCCGGGGGACAGGGGGAACACTGAAGCTTTCTTT. It yields the protein CASSPGDRGNTEAFF.

The count of this clone is one. The gene calls are TRBV7-9 and TRBJ1-2; 10 bases are a match to TRBD1. The CDR3 consists of 15 residues. Germline CDR1 reads SEHNR; CDR2 reads FQNEAQ (reference sequence). The ends lost 5 bases at V and 6 bases at J; junction bases unmatched: 9. The CDR3 DNA follows: TGTGCCAGCAGCCTAACGACAGGGGGCGTGCATGGCTACACCTTC. This encodes CASSLTTGGVHGYTF.

This clone showed up just once. V gene TRBV25-1 combines with J gene TRBJ2-1; TRBD2 matches at 7 bases. The CDR3 spans 16 residues. The junction had 12 bases not matched to a gene; V was cut back by 7 bases and J by 3 bases. Germline lookup yields CDR1 MGHDK and CDR2 SYGVNS. Here the CDR3 DNA reads TGTGCCAGCACTTCACGCGCGGCTAGCGGCTACAATGAGCAGTTCTTC. Protein product: CASTSRAASGYNEQFF.

The V call is TRBV7-6, the J call TRBJ1-1; unclear D gene. Germline V CDR1 and CDR2: SGHVS, FNYEAQ. The germline V and J ends were trimmed by 5 bases and 6 bases, with 10 bases remaining between them. The CDR3 runs to 12 residues. CDR3: CASSPTGSEAFF. The CDR3 DNA reads TGTGCCAGCAGCCCAACGGGGTCTGAAGCTTTCTTT.

This CDR3 reads CASRRGGWGEKLFF. The CDR3 DNA reads as TGTGCCAGCAGACGGGGGGGGTGGGGTGAAAAACTGTTTTTT. The chain recombines TRBV27 with TRBJ1-4; TRBD1 is a possible D gene (5 bases). Germline V gives CDR1 MNHEY, CDR2 SMNVEV (reference sequence). Trimming shortened V by 6 bases and J by 7 bases, and 15 bases separated the two germline ends. The CDR3 contains 14 residues. The full variable domain, with the rest looked up from reference TRBV27 and TRBJ1-4, is EAQVTQNPRYLITVTGKKLTVTCSQNMNHEYMSWYRQDPGLGLRQIYYSMNVEVTDKGDVPEGYKVSRKEKRNFPLILESPSPNQTSLYFCASRRGGWGEKLFFGSGTQLSVL.

J is TRBJ2-1 and V is TRBV25-1; TRBD2 matches 8 bases. CDR1 is MGHDK and CDR2 is SYGVNS in the germline V gene. V trimming: 5 bases; J trimming: 7 bases; junction bases outside the gene matches: 13. The CDR3 loop spans 16 amino acids. This CDR3 reads CASSKGTGTRSNEQFF. CDR3 DNA: TGTGCCAGCAGTAAAGGGACCGGGACTAGATCAAATGAGCAGTTCTTC. Supplemented by reference TRBV25-1 and TRBJ2-1, the full variable domain reads EADIYQTPRYLVIGTGKKITLECSQTMGHDKMYWYQQDPGMELHLIHYSYGVNSTEKGDLSSESTVSRIRTEHFPLTLESARPSHTSQYLCASSKGTGTRSNEQFFGPGTRLTVL.

This rearrangement joins TRBV11-2 to TRBJ2-1; 7 bases line up with TRBD2. Trimming at V came to 0 bases and at J to 3 bases, leaving 5 bases not matched to a gene. The germline V gene encodes CDR1 SGHAT and CDR2 FQNNGV. The CDR3 runs to 16 residues. The CDR3 region has the DNA TGTGCCAGCAGCTTAGATTGGGCGGGAGTCTACAATGAGCAGTTCTTC. Its protein is CASSLDWAGVYNEQFF. The whole variable domain, filled in from reference TRBV11-2 and TRBJ2-1, reads EAGVAQSPRYKIIEKRQSVAFWCNPISGHATLYWYQQILGQGPKLLIQFQNNGVVDDSQLPKDRFSAERLKGVDSTLKIQPAKLEDSAVYLCASSLDWAGVYNEQFFGPGTRLTVL.

The rearrangement links TRBV19 to TRBJ1-2; TRBD1 matches at 8 bases. With 4 bases clipped from V and 7 bases from J, the junction kept 8 bases outside the gene matches. The CDR3 is 14 residues long. Germline CDR1 LNHDA, CDR2 SQIVND (reference sequence). Here the CDR3 reads CASSRGQGSSGYTF. The CDR3 DNA follows: TGTGCCAGTAGTAGAGGACAGGGATCGAGTGGCTACACCTTC.

The chain joins TRBV5-1 to TRBJ2-5, with 10 bases matching TRBD2. The CDR3 has 16 residues. J gave up 4 bases and V 2 bases, and 8 bases lay outside the gene matches. Germline-derived CDR1 and CDR2 are SGHRS and YFSETQ. The CDR3 region is CASSLVASGGSETQYF. The CDR3 DNA reads as TGCGCCAGCAGCTTAGTAGCTAGCGGGGGTTCAGAGACCCAGTACTTC.

The chain links TRBV10-2 to TRBJ1-1, with D uncertain. Germline V CDR1 and CDR2: WSHSY, SAAADI. This CDR3 is built from 15 residues. V was pared by 4 bases and J by 1 base, with 13 bases between. CDR3 region: CASSAGRKKNTEAFF. The CDR3 DNA reads TGCGCCAGCAGTGCCGGGAGAAAGAAGAACACTGAAGCTTTCTTT.

The chain joins TRBV15 to TRBJ2-3, with D unresolved. Trimming removed 5 bases at V and 0 bases at J, with 12 bases between. Germline V gives CDR1 LNHNV, CDR2 YYDKDF (reference sequence). This CDR3 comprises 15 residues. Here the CDR3 reads CATSPKADSTDTQYF. The CDR3 DNA follows: TGTGCCACCAGCCCGAAGGCGGATAGCACAGATACGCAGTATTTT.

The sample holds a few counts of this clone. CDR3 sequence: CASSGFTVNTEAFF. In nucleotides, the CDR3 is TGTGCCAGCAGTGGCTTTACAGTGAACACTGAAGCTTTCTTT. The gene calls are TRBV2 and TRBJ1-1; D not resolved. Germline lookup yields CDR1 SNHLY and CDR2 FYNNEI. The germline V and J ends were trimmed by 4 bases and 0 bases, with 9 bases remaining between them. CDR3 length: 14 residues.

This chain links TRBV7-2 with TRBJ1-1, with 9 positions matching TRBD1. Germline V lookup: CDR1 SGHTA, CDR2 FQGNSA. The ends lost 5 bases at V and 6 bases at J; junction bases unmatched: 1. The CDR3 extends over 12 amino acids. The CDR3 DNA is TGTGCCAGCAGCCGGACAGGGGCTGAAGCTTTCTTT. Translating it yields CASSRTGAEAFF.

This clone has more than one count but fewer than ten. The chain combines TRBV29-1 with TRBJ1-2; 7 nucleotides match TRBD1. V lost 4 bases and J lost 3; bases outside the gene matches: 5. The CDR3 spans 13 residues. Germline-derived CDR1 and CDR2 are SQVTM and ANQGSEA. The CDR3 DNA sequence: TGCAGCGTTGTCCGACAGGGAGACTATGGCTACACCTTC. As protein: CSVVRQGDYGYTF.

The gene calls are TRBV7-2 and TRBJ2-7; 9 bases fit TRBD2. Germline CDR1 and CDR2: SGHTA and FQGNSA. V shed 5 bases and J 4 bases; nucleotides not matched to a gene: 6. The CDR3 is 14 residues long. Written as DNA, the CDR3 is TGTGCCAGCAGCCAGAGCGGGGGGCCTTACGAGCAGTACTTC. Amino acids: CASSQSGGPYEQYF.

This clone appeared once. V usage is TRBV7-3 and J usage is TRBJ2-3, with TRBD1 matching 7 bases. Trimming at V came to 5 bases and at J to 0 bases, leaving 8 bases not matched to a gene. The CDR3 covers 16 residues. The germline CDR1 and CDR2 sequences are SGHTA and FQGTGA. The DNA for the CDR3 is TGTGCCAGCAGCGCAACCGGGACAGTAAGCACAGATACGCAGTATTTT. Translated: CASSATGTVSTDTQYF.